The 31 T cell receptor beta chains below all came from one sample that was sequenced in a study of radiotherapy plus CTLA-4 blockade in lung cancer. Using immunoSEQ multiplex PCR, the repertoire was profiled, and TCRdb retains in-frame clones only, with some absent. The sample lists about 51,000 clones, approximately 80% occurring once. The material was peripheral blood, obtained from a patient treated with radiotherapy plus ipilimumab. The receptor source for this set is a human donor with non-small cell lung cancer whose response to radiotherapy plus ipilimumab could not be evaluated.

The chain links TRBV5-1 to TRBJ2-5; 9 nucleotides match TRBD1. The J call may be faulty, since TRBJ2-7 better matches the DNA end. Germline CDR1 reads SGHRS; CDR2 reads YFSETQ. The CDR3 consists of 15 residues. Here the CDR3 DNA reads TGCGCCAGCAGTATTATTGGACAGGGGCAAACCGAGCAGTACTTC. Its translation: CASSIIGQGQTEQYF.

The CDR3 loop reads CSAIQGYEQYF. The DNA of the CDR3 is TGCAGTGCAATACAGGGCTACGAGCAGTACTTC. The chain links TRBV20-1 to TRBJ2-7; a possible D gene is TRBD1 (6 bases). V was trimmed by 6 bases and J by 3 bases, leaving 9 bases between them. This CDR3 has 11 residues. Per germline, CDR1 DFQATT and CDR2 SNEGSKA (reference sequence).

This clone was picked up one time. V and J are TRBV18 and TRBJ1-1; 8 bases align to TRBD1. CDR1 and CDR2 (germline): KGHSH, LQKENI. V shed 4 bases, J shed 2 bases, and the junction held 3 bases outside the gene matches. The length of the CDR3 is 14 residues. CDR3 DNA sequence: TGTGCCAGCTCACAGGACAGGGTTAACACTGAAGCTTTCTTT. Its protein is CASSQDRVNTEAFF. The variable domain in full, completed from reference TRBV18 and TRBJ1-1, reads NAGVMQNPRHLVRRRGQEARLRCSPMKGHSHVYWYRQLPEEGLKFMVYLQKENIIDESGMPKERFSAEFPKEGPSILRIQQVVRGDSAAYFCASSQDRVNTEAFFGQGTRLTVV.

The J gene is TRBJ2-3, the V gene TRBV6-4; D perhaps matches TRBD2 (6 bases). Germline lookup yields CDR1 MRHNA and CDR2 SNTAGT. V lost 5 bases, J lost 5 bases, and 11 bases lay in between. This CDR3 comprises 13 residues. The CDR3 protein is CASSMRGGDTQYF. CDR3 bases: TGTGCCAGCAGTATGCGGGGCGGAGATACGCAGTATTTT.

The chain has TRBV2 and TRBJ2-1, with 10 bases identical to TRBD2. The V segment lost 1 base and the J segment 4 bases; nucleotides outside the gene matches: 4. This CDR3 is 16 amino acids long. CDR1 is SNHLY, CDR2 FYNNEI, per germline. The CDR3 coding sequence is TGTGCCAGCAGTGAAGAAGGGACTAGCGTATACAATGAGCAGTTCTTC. Protein: CASSEEGTSVYNEQFF.

V usage is TRBV7-3 and J usage is TRBJ2-7; 13 bases align to TRBD2. CDR3 size: 15 residues. V trimming: 3 bases; J trimming: 3 bases; junction bases outside the gene matches: 2. Looked up from germline, CDR1 is SGHTA and CDR2 is FQGTGA. CDR3 amino acids: CASSFGLAGVYEQYF. DNA for the CDR3: TGTGCCAGCAGCTTCGGACTAGCGGGAGTCTACGAGCAGTACTTC.

This chain uses TRBV7-8 with TRBJ1-4; no reliable D call. The V gene's germline CDR1 is SGHVS and CDR2 FQNEAQ. The CDR3 contains 11 residues. Trimming removed 5 bases from V and 6 bases from J, with 4 bases in between. The CDR3 loop reads CASSRDEKLFF. The DNA for the CDR3 is TGTGCCAGCAGCCGCGATGAAAAACTGTTTTTT.

In this sample, this clone turned up a few times. The chain joins TRBV9 to TRBJ1-1, with 8 bases matching TRBD1. Germline loops: CDR1 SGDLS, CDR2 YYNGEE. This CDR3 region has 16 residues. V shed 2 bases, J shed 5 bases, and the junction held 11 bases outside the gene matches. The CDR3 DNA sequence: TGTGCCAGCAGCGTCGGGACAGGCGACCTTGGTACTGAAGCTTTCTTT. Translating it yields CASSVGTGDLGTEAFF. Together with reference TRBV9 and TRBJ1-1, the CDR3 gives the full variable domain: DSGVTQTPKHLITATGQRVTLRCSPRSGDLSVYWYQQSLDQGLQFLIQYYNGEERAKGNILERFSAQQFPDLHSELNLSSLELGDSALYFCASSVGTGDLGTEAFFGQGTRLTVV.

This sequence joins TRBV30 and TRBJ2-1, with 11 bases fitting TRBD2. This CDR3 comprises 12 residues. Germline V CDR1 and CDR2: GTSNPN, SVGIG (reference sequence). V shed 4 bases and J 13 bases; nucleotides not matched to a gene: 6. The CDR3 loop reads CAWTTSGRIQFF. CDR3 coding DNA: TGTGCCTGGACTACTAGCGGGAGAATCCAGTTCTTC.

The J gene is TRBJ2-2, the V gene TRBV6-4; 8 bases agree with TRBD1. The CDR3 contains 16 residues. CDR1 is MRHNA and CDR2 is SNTAGT in the germline V gene. The junction had 6 bases not matched to a gene; V was cut back by 3 bases and J by 3 bases. The CDR3 DNA reads as TGTGCCAGCAGTGAACAGGGGGAGGAGTACACCGGGGAGCTGTTTTTT. It is translated as CASSEQGEEYTGELFF.

The V gene is TRBV5-4, the J gene TRBJ2-3; a possible D gene is TRBD2 (5 bases). V lost 2 bases, J lost 0 bases, and 7 bases lay in between. The CDR3 length is 14 residues. Germline CDR1 SGHNT, CDR2 YYREEE (reference sequence). CDR3 region: CASSFRGSTDTQYF. CDR3 nucleotides: TGTGCCAGCAGCTTCCGGGGAAGCACAGATACGCAGTATTTT.

Ten or more counts support this clone. V is TRBV18 and J is TRBJ1-1; possible D gene TRBD1, 6 bases. Germline V gene sequence: CDR1 KGHSH, CDR2 LQKENI. The CDR3 is 15 residues long. V was pared by 4 bases and J by 1 base, with 13 bases between. The CDR3 loop reads CASSQQDRANTEAFF. The CDR3 bases are TGTGCCAGCTCACAACAGGACAGAGCGAACACTGAAGCTTTCTTT.

The chain carries TRBV6-5 and TRBJ1-1; no firm D call. Trimming cost V 7 bases and J 0 bases, with 9 bases left between them. Germline V gives CDR1 MNHEY, CDR2 SVGAGI. The CDR3 spans 13 residues. CDR3 bases: TGTGCCAGCAAGAGTGTCATGAACACTGAAGCTTTCTTT. Translated: CASKSVMNTEAFF.

The V gene is TRBV2, the J gene TRBJ2-1; 8 nucleotides align to TRBD2. The germline V gene has CDR1 SNHLY and CDR2 FYNNEI. The ends lost 5 bases at V and 3 bases at J; junction bases unmatched: 6. The CDR3 is 15 residues long. CDR3 bases: TGTGCCAGCAGTCCAGGACTAGCAGGCTACAATGAGCAGTTCTTC. Its translation is CASSPGLAGYNEQFF.

The chain combines TRBV29-1 with TRBJ1-1, with 8 bases that match TRBD1. CDR3 length: 14 residues. Germline trimming cut 5 bases from V and 1 base from J; bases unmatched to any gene: 6. Germline CDR1 reads SQVTM; CDR2 reads ANQGSEA. This chain's CDR3 is CSVSGQVGNTEAFF. The CDR3, as DNA: TGCAGCGTTTCGGGACAGGTTGGGAACACTGAAGCTTTCTTT. Full variable domain (remainder filled in from reference TRBV29-1 and TRBJ1-1): SAVISQKPSRDICQRGTSLTIQCQVDSQVTMMFWYRQQPGQSLTLIATANQGSEATYESGFVIDKFPISRPNLTFSTLTVSNMSPEDSSIYLCSVSGQVGNTEAFFGQGTRLTVV.

V usage is TRBV2 and J usage is TRBJ1-4; perhaps TRBD1 as D (5 bases). CDR3 length: 15 amino acids. Germline V lookup: CDR1 SNHLY, CDR2 FYNNEI. The V and J ends lost 6 bases and 0 bases respectively, with 11 bases between them. The CDR3 DNA reads as TGTGCCAGCAGGCCAACGGGGGCAACTAATGAAAAACTGTTTTTT. It codes for CASRPTGATNEKLFF.

This clone was seen once. This sequence joins TRBV7-2 and TRBJ2-5; D possibly corresponds to TRBD2 (6 bases). The CDR3 loop spans 14 amino acids. Trimming removed 2 bases at V and 9 bases at J, with 16 bases between. Germline assignment: CDR1 SGHTA and CDR2 FQGNSA. The CDR3, as DNA: TGTGCCAGCAGCTTAAATAGCGGCCCTGTAGCCCAGTACTTC. Its translation is CASSLNSGPVAQYF.

The chain combines TRBV4-3 with TRBJ2-2; 7 bases are shared with TRBD2. V was pared by 0 bases and J by 1 base, with 5 bases of the junction left unmatched. Germline values: CDR1 LGHNA, CDR2 YSLEER. The CDR3 covers 17 residues. CDR3 bases: TGCGCCAGCAGCCAAGAGCAATCTAGCGGGAACACCGGGGAGCTGTTTTTT. This encodes CASSQEQSSGNTGELFF.

The chain has TRBV7-2 and TRBJ2-1; tentatively, D is TRBD1 (5 bases). The CDR3 length is 17 residues. The germline V gene has CDR1 SGHTA and CDR2 FQGNSA. The V gene lost 0 bases and the J gene lost 2 bases, with 14 bases spanning the gap. CDR3 nucleotide sequence: TGTGCCAGCAGCTTAGCAAGGGGTTTGGGGACCTACAATGAGCAGTTCTTC. It is translated as CASSLARGLGTYNEQFF.

J is TRBJ1-3 and V is TRBV30, with D unresolved. The length of the CDR3 is 12 residues. V was pared by 0 bases and J by 9 bases, with 9 bases between. Germline values: CDR1 GTSNPN, CDR2 SVGIG (reference sequence). The CDR3 DNA follows: TGTGCCTGGAGTGTAGTGATCGGCACCATATATTTT. Translated, it gives CAWSVVIGTIYF.

The chain couples TRBV28 to TRBJ2-1; unclear D gene. Trimming left V 5 bases short and J 5 bases short, with 7 bases between. Germline values: CDR1 MDHEN, CDR2 SYDVKM. The CDR3 spans 12 residues. The CDR3: CASSLLNNEQFF. CDR3 bases: TGTGCCAGCAGTCTCCTAAACAATGAGCAGTTCTTC.

This clone showed up just a few times. The J gene is TRBJ1-1, the V gene TRBV4-2; unclear D gene. V lost 1 base, J lost 3 bases, and 15 bases lay in between. CDR1 and CDR2 (germline): LGHNA, YNFKEQ. CDR3 length equals 16 residues. CDR3 DNA: TGTGCCAGCAGCCAAGTCTCCCTAACGGGTGACACTGAAGCTTTCTTT. It specifies CASSQVSLTGDTEAFF.

This chain links TRBV5-1 with TRBJ2-1; 8 bases are shared with TRBD2. This CDR3 spans 15 amino acids. Germline values: CDR1 SGHRS, CDR2 YFSETQ. The V segment lost 2 bases and the J segment 7 bases; nucleotides outside the gene matches: 8. The CDR3 protein is CASSFIPAGENEQFF. CDR3 nucleotide sequence: TGCGCCAGCAGCTTTATACCAGCGGGAGAGAATGAGCAGTTCTTC.

This clone was detected once. The final CDR3 position lacks the conserved phenylalanine or tryptophan, pointing to a likely read error. J is TRBJ2-7 and V is TRBV27; D may be TRBD1 (7 bases). V lost 8 bases to trimming and J lost 0 bases, with 20 bases between them. This CDR3 is 16 amino acids long. CDR1 MNHEY and CDR2 SMNVEV come from the germline V gene (reference sequence). CDR3 sequence: CASSTRRDSNSYEQYL. The CDR3 nucleotides read TGTGCCAGCTCCACCCGGAGGGACAGTAACTCCTACGAGCAGTACCTC.

The rearrangement uses TRBV6-6 and TRBJ1-5, with a weak D call TRBD1 (6 bases). The CDR3 sequence is 15 residues long. V dropped 1 base and J dropped 3 bases, with 10 bases sitting between them. CDR1 MNHNY and CDR2 SVGAGI come from the germline V gene (reference sequence). DNA for the CDR3: TGTGCCAGCAGTTACTTGGGACACGACAATCAGCCCCAGCATTTT. Protein sequence: CASSYLGHDNQPQHF.

The sample holds a few counts of this clone. The gene calls are TRBV7-2 and TRBJ2-5; 7 nucleotides align to TRBD2. Trimming removed 1 base from V and 6 bases from J; junction bases left unmatched: 5. Per the germline V gene, CDR1 is SGHTA and CDR2 is FQGNSA. The CDR3 runs 14 residues. CDR3 DNA: TGTGCCAGCAGCTTAGAAGGGCGGGAGAAGACCCAGTACTTC. Its protein product is CASSLEGREKTQYF.

The V and J genes are TRBV5-4 and TRBJ1-2, with TRBD1 identical over 8 bases. Germline lookup yields CDR1 SGHNT and CDR2 YYREEE (reference sequence). CDR3 length equals 16 residues. The trim removed 3 bases at V and 8 bases at J, leaving 15 bases unmatched. This CDR3 is CASSYPGTGGDGGYTF. The CDR3 nucleotides read TGTGCCAGCAGCTACCCCGGGACAGGAGGGGATGGGGGCTACACCTTC.

V usage is TRBV27 and J usage is TRBJ1-5; no firm D call. V lost 6 bases to trimming and J lost 6 bases, with 9 bases between them. The germline CDR1 and CDR2 sequences are MNHEY and SMNVEV (reference sequence). CDR3 length: 12 residues. CDR3 in DNA: TGTGCCAGCAGCGCTTCGGGTCAGCCCCAGCATTTT. It translates to CASSASGQPQHF.

The rearrangement links TRBV15 to TRBJ1-2; D might be TRBD1 (6 bases). Germline V lookup: CDR1 LNHNV, CDR2 YYDKDF (reference sequence). This CDR3 spans 15 amino acids. Trimming cost V 1 base and J 6 bases, with 15 bases left between them. The CDR3 nucleotides are TGTGCCACCAGCAGAGGCCGTGGGGGGGGCAATGGCTACACCTTC. Its protein is CATSRGRGGGNGYTF.

The chain has TRBV7-8 and TRBJ1-2; no definite D call. Trimming shortened V by 3 bases and J by 8 bases, and 16 bases separated the two germline ends. Germline values: CDR1 SGHVS, CDR2 FQNEAQ. The CDR3 has 14 residues. In DNA form, the CDR3 reads TGTGCCAGCAGCTTTGATCTTCCGCTATACGGCTACACCTTC. This encodes CASSFDLPLYGYTF. The full variable domain, its missing parts supplied by reference TRBV7-8 and TRBJ1-2, is GAGVSQSPRYKVAKRGQDVALRCDPISGHVSLFWYQQALGQGPEFLTYFQNEAQLDKSGLPSDRFFAERPEGSVSTLKIQRTQQEDSAVYLCASSFDLPLYGYTFGSGTRLTVV.

Regarding this clone: The same CDR3 is also encoded by other DNA sequences in this sample. The chain recombines TRBV7-2 with TRBJ2-4, with D possibly matching TRBD1 (7 bases). Germline V gene lookup returns CDR1 SGHTA and CDR2 FQGNSA. The CDR3 has 18 amino acids. V was clipped by 1 base and J by 0 bases, with 16 bases between them. The CDR3 sequence is CASSLVAGQYEAKNIQYF. As DNA, the CDR3 is TGTGCCAGCAGCTTAGTGGCGGGACAGTACGAAGCCAAAAACATTCAGTACTTC.